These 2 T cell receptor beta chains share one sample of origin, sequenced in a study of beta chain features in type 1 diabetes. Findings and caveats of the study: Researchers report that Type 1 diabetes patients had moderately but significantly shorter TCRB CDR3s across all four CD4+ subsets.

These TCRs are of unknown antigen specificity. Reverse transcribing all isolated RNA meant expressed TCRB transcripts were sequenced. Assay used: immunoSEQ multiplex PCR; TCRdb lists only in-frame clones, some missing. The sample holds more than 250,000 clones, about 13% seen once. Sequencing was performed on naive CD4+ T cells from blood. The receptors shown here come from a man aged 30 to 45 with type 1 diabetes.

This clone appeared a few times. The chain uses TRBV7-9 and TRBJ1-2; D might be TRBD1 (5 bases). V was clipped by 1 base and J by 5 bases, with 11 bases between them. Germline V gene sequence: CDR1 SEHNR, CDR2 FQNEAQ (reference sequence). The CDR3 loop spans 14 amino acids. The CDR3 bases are TGTGCCAGCAGCTTAGTACAGGCCAGTTATGGCTACACCTTC. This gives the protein CASSLVQASYGYTF.

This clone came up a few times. The CDR3 DNA is TGTGCCAGCAGCTTAGGGGGGCTAACTCTCTCCTACGAGCAGTACTTC. This gives the protein CASSLGGLTLSYEQYF. The chain recombines TRBV7-2 with TRBJ2-7, with D perhaps TRBD1 (6 bases). V lost 1 base and J 0 bases, leaving 13 bases between the germline ends. The germline V gene encodes CDR1 SGHTA and CDR2 FQGNSA. The CDR3 is made up of 16 amino acids.